A single sample gave rise to the 32 T cell receptor beta chains below, sequenced in a study of technical replicates of blood from a few donors. Method: immunoSEQ multiplex PCR; TCRdb's copy keeps in-frame clones and lacks some. This table has approximately 41,000 clones, over 95% appearing once. Sample: T cells isolated from PBMCs. The receptors originated from a human donor in good health.

The chain recombines TRBV6-5 with TRBJ1-5; 8 bases match TRBD1. With V trimmed by 5 bases and J by 6 bases, 9 bases remained unmatched. The germline CDR1 and CDR2 sequences are MNHEY and SVGAGI. The CDR3 is 15 amino acids. CDR3 coding DNA: TGTGCCAGCAGTACGACAGGGGACGTGGTTCAGCCCCAGCATTTT. Its translation is CASSTTGDVVQPQHF.

This clone was seen just once. The chain recombines TRBV7-9 with TRBJ2-7; D gene unclear. CDR3 size: 13 residues. V dropped 5 bases and J dropped 0 bases, with 8 bases sitting between them. From germline, CDR1 is SEHNR and CDR2 FQNEAQ (reference sequence). The CDR3: CASSPPDSYEQYF. CDR3 coding DNA: TGTGCCAGCAGCCCCCCAGACTCCTACGAGCAGTACTTC.

This clone has a single count. The chain couples TRBV7-3 to TRBJ2-1, with TRBD1 as a possible D gene (5 bases). CDR1 SGHTA and CDR2 FQGTGA come from the germline V gene. Trimming took off 2 bases at V and 9 bases at J, with 11 bases between the two ends. CDR3 length: 13 residues. CDR3 bases: TGTGCCAGCAGCTTATTCCCACAGGCTGAGCAGTTCTTC. As protein: CASSLFPQAEQFF.

The chain employs TRBV6-5 and TRBJ2-3; 7 bases agree with TRBD2. Germline CDR1 MNHEY, CDR2 SVGAGI. With V trimmed by 5 bases and J by 10 bases, 6 bases remained unmatched. This CDR3 is built from 12 residues. This CDR3 is CASSQDLAAQYF. The DNA of the CDR3 is TGTGCCAGCAGTCAAGACCTAGCGGCGCAGTATTTT.

The chain employs TRBV19 and TRBJ1-2, with 7 bases matching TRBD1. This CDR3 spans 14 amino acids. V shed 9 bases and J 9 bases; nucleotides not matched to a gene: 16. Germline V gene sequence: CDR1 LNHDA, CDR2 SQIVND (reference sequence). CDR3 sequence: CASRDSLRMDRYTF. CDR3 sequence (DNA): TGTGCCAGCAGGGACAGCCTACGTATGGATCGCTACACCTTC.

Note on this clone: The sample contains more than one DNA sequence encoding this CDR3. The V gene is TRBV19, the J gene TRBJ1-1; 7 nucleotides line up with TRBD1. After removal of 3 bases from V and 4 bases from J, the junction contained 5 bases not matched to a gene. The germline CDR1 and CDR2 sequences are LNHDA and SQIVND (reference sequence). This CDR3 is built from 14 residues. In DNA, the CDR3 is TGTGCCAGTAGTATCCGAGACAGGGCCACTGAAGCTTTCTTT. This translates into CASSIRDRATEAFF.

The gene calls are TRBV6-5 and TRBJ2-5, with D perhaps TRBD1 (5 bases). The length of the CDR3 is 16 residues. Per germline, CDR1 MNHEY and CDR2 SVGAGI. V was cut by 2 bases and J by 2 bases, with 15 bases left in between. This CDR3 is CASSYPRGDIQETQYF. The CDR3 DNA is TGTGCCAGCAGTTACCCTAGGGGCGATATACAAGAGACCCAGTACTTC.

V usage is TRBV11-1 and J usage is TRBJ1-2; 9 bases fit TRBD1. The germline gives CDR1 SGHAT, CDR2 FQDESV (reference sequence). The CDR3 is 16 residues long. V shed 2 bases, J shed 4 bases, and the junction held 8 bases outside the gene matches. The CDR3 protein is CASSLSPGQGLYGYTF. Written as DNA, the CDR3 is TGTGCCAGCAGCTTAAGTCCGGGACAGGGTCTCTATGGCTACACCTTC.

This CDR3 reads CASSEAGAGTQYF. In DNA, the CDR3 is TGTGCCAGCAGTGAGGCGGGGGCAGGGACCCAGTACTTC. This chain connects TRBV6-1 to TRBJ2-5; TRBD2 might be the D (7 bases). The CDR3 is 13 residues long. V gave up 3 bases and J gave up 7 bases, with 12 bases separating them. Germline V gene sequence: CDR1 MNHNS, CDR2 SASEGT.

This clone was seen a single time. The identical CDR3 is also encoded by other nucleotide sequences in the sample. The chain has TRBV9 and TRBJ2-7, with D maybe TRBD2 (5 bases). This CDR3 is 12 amino acids long. Germline assignment: CDR1 SGDLS and CDR2 YYNGEE. The ends were cut back, 4 bases at V and 3 bases at J, with 8 bases in the middle. The CDR3 sequence is CASSPGGYEQYF. The CDR3 DNA reads TGTGCCAGCAGCCCTGGAGGCTACGAGCAGTACTTC.

The table lists this clone with a count of one. The genes are TRBV30 and TRBJ2-2; no firm D call. V was shortened by 3 bases and J by 2 bases, with 10 bases between the two germline ends. The length of the CDR3 is 14 residues. CDR1 and CDR2 from the germline V gene are GTSNPN and SVGIG (reference sequence). The CDR3 here is CAWRSLVNTGELFF. Here the CDR3 DNA reads TGTGCCTGGAGGTCCCTCGTTAACACCGGGGAGCTGTTTTTT. Full variable domain (rest looked up from reference TRBV30 and TRBJ2-2): SQTIHQWPATLVQPVGSPLSLECTVEGTSNPNLYWYRQAAGRGLQLLFYSVGIGQISSEVPQNLSASRPQDRQFILSSKKLLLSDSGFYLCAWRSLVNTGELFFGEGSRLTVL.

CDR3 sequence: CATPGRQSPNEKLFF. The DNA of the CDR3 is TGTGCCACCCCCGGTAGACAGAGCCCTAATGAAAAACTGTTTTTT. The chain combines TRBV19 with TRBJ1-4; D perhaps matches TRBD1 (5 bases). Germline V gene data show CDR1 as LNHDA and CDR2 as SQIVND (reference sequence). The CDR3 is 15 residues long. V was shortened by 10 bases and J by 3 bases, with 18 bases between the two germline ends.

J is TRBJ1-3 and V is TRBV4-2; no clear D. V was cut by 0 bases and J by 0 bases, with 12 bases left in between. Germline CDR1 LGHNA, CDR2 YNFKEQ. This CDR3 contains 17 residues. The CDR3 loop reads CASSQDYADSSGNTIYF. The DNA for the CDR3 is TGTGCCAGCAGCCAAGATTATGCGGATAGCTCTGGAAACACCATATATTTT.

This clone was seen more than once but under ten times. The chain joins TRBV7-9 to TRBJ1-1; unclear D gene. Per the germline V gene, CDR1 is SEHNR and CDR2 is FQNEAQ (reference sequence). V was clipped by 2 bases and J by 8 bases, with 9 bases between them. This CDR3 is 12 amino acids long. This CDR3 is CASSLTGQEAFF. CDR3 coding DNA: TGTGCCAGCAGCTTAACTGGGCAGGAAGCTTTCTTT.

The gene calls are TRBV7-3 and TRBJ2-1; no clear D. V dropped 2 bases and J dropped 4 bases, with 6 bases sitting between them. The V gene's germline CDR1 is SGHTA and CDR2 FQGTGA. The CDR3 loop spans 13 amino acids. The chain's CDR3 is CASSLDSYNEQFF. In DNA, the CDR3 is TGTGCCAGCAGCTTAGATAGTTACAATGAGCAGTTCTTC.

This chain joins TRBV6-5 and TRBJ1-1, with 8 bases aligning to TRBD1. The V segment lost 0 bases and the J segment 5 bases; nucleotides outside the gene matches: 8. Germline CDR1 reads MNHEY; CDR2 reads SVGAGI. The CDR3 runs 16 residues. The CDR3 region has the DNA TGTGCCAGCAGTTACTCGGGGGGGGACAGGCTAACTGAAGCTTTCTTT. It codes for CASSYSGGDRLTEAFF.

This chain joins TRBV2 and TRBJ1-2; D is possibly TRBD1 (5 bases). CDR3 length: 12 residues. V was pared by 4 bases and J by 8 bases, with 11 bases between. The germline gives CDR1 SNHLY, CDR2 FYNNEI. The CDR3 protein is CASSVPGKGYTF. CDR3 nucleotide sequence: TGTGCCAGCAGTGTGCCAGGGAAAGGCTACACCTTC.

The chain couples TRBV5-4 to TRBJ2-1, with D perhaps TRBD2 (5 bases). The CDR3 runs 15 residues. The V gene lost 0 bases and the J gene lost 7 bases, with 14 bases spanning the gap. In germline, CDR1 is SGHNT, CDR2 YYREEE (reference sequence). The DNA for the CDR3 is TGTGCCAGCAGCTTGGAGCCGACTAACTTAAATGAGCAGTTCTTC. Its translation is CASSLEPTNLNEQFF.

The chain joins TRBV7-9 to TRBJ2-7, with 12 bases aligning to TRBD2. With 5 bases clipped from V and 0 bases from J, the junction kept 2 bases outside the gene matches. There are 15 residues in the CDR3. Per germline, CDR1 SEHNR and CDR2 FQNEAQ (reference sequence). CDR3 coding DNA: TGTGCCAGCAGCGTGACTAGCGGGAGCTCCTACGAGCAGTACTTC. Translating it yields CASSVTSGSSYEQYF.

CDR3 residues: CASSEAHTQGANGYTF. CDR3 DNA sequence: TGTGCCAGCAGTGAAGCCCACACCCAGGGGGCCAATGGCTACACCTTC. This rearrangement joins TRBV6-1 to TRBJ1-2; 8 bases are shared with TRBD1. CDR3 length equals 16 residues. With V trimmed by 0 bases and J by 6 bases, 9 bases remained unmatched. Looked up from germline, CDR1 is MNHNS and CDR2 is SASEGT.

V usage is TRBV29-1 and J usage is TRBJ2-7; a weak D match, TRBD1 (6 bases). From germline, CDR1 is SQVTM and CDR2 ANQGSEA. The CDR3 extends over 15 amino acids. V dropped 2 bases and J dropped 2 bases, with 16 bases sitting between them. The DNA for the CDR3 is TGCAGCGTTGAAATTGGTGGGGGACACCCCTACGAGCAGTACTTC. Protein: CSVEIGGGHPYEQYF.

V is TRBV11-3 and J is TRBJ2-7; D remains unclear. CDR1 and CDR2 (germline): SGHNT, YENEEA. The CDR3 is 14 residues long. Trimming left V 0 bases short and J 5 bases short, with 11 bases between. In DNA, the CDR3 is TGTGCCAGCAGCTTAGACGCATTGAGAGACGAGCAGTACTTC. It is translated as CASSLDALRDEQYF.

The J gene is TRBJ2-3, the V gene TRBV7-2; D may be TRBD2 (6 bases). Germline lookup yields CDR1 SGHTA and CDR2 FQGNSA. The CDR3 is 16 residues long. V gave up 6 bases and J gave up 2 bases, with 18 bases separating them. The CDR3 reads CASREGLSGFTDTQYF. Written as DNA, the CDR3 is TGTGCCAGCAGGGAAGGCCTTAGCGGTTTCACAGATACGCAGTATTTT.

The chain uses TRBV27 and TRBJ2-3, with 9 bases identical to TRBD2. Per germline, CDR1 MNHEY and CDR2 SMNVEV (reference sequence). CDR3 length: 20 amino acids. V lost 2 bases, J lost 0 bases, and 15 bases stayed unmatched. The CDR3 nucleotides are TGTGCCAGCAGTTTAAAGGAGAGGGGATTTCTAGCGGGAAGCACAGATACGCAGTATTTT. This encodes CASSLKERGFLAGSTDTQYF.

The chain uses TRBV4-3 and TRBJ1-1; possible D gene TRBD1, 5 bases. The CDR3 extends over 14 amino acids. Between the trimmed V and J ends, which lost 2 bases and 5 bases, there was a span of 12 bases. The V gene's germline CDR1 is LGHNA and CDR2 YSLEER. The CDR3 sequence: CASSQLNGGTEAFF. In DNA form, the CDR3 reads TGCGCCAGCAGCCAATTAAACGGGGGGACTGAAGCTTTCTTT.

This chain uses TRBV7-2 with TRBJ2-5, with 10 bases identical to TRBD2. The V and J ends lost 1 base and 6 bases, in that order; junction bases with no gene match: 8. Germline CDR1 SGHTA, CDR2 FQGNSA. CDR3 length: 16 amino acids. The CDR3 loop reads CASSLEAGGMMQTQYF. CDR3 sequence (DNA): TGTGCCAGCAGCTTAGAAGCGGGAGGGATGATGCAGACCCAGTACTTC.

This chain links TRBV4-1 with TRBJ2-1; 8 positions match TRBD2. With 4 bases clipped from V and 9 bases from J, the junction kept 5 bases outside the gene matches. CDR1 and CDR2 (germline): MGHRA, YSYEKL. The CDR3 is made up of 13 amino acids. The chain's CDR3 is CASSRGAGGEQFF. In nucleotides, the CDR3 is TGCGCCAGCAGCCGGGGGGCGGGAGGTGAGCAGTTCTTC.

The gene calls are TRBV10-3 and TRBJ1-2, with D tentatively TRBD1 (6 bases). V lost 3 bases and J lost 1, with 12 bases in between. Germline CDR1 is ENHRY and CDR2 is SYGVKD. The CDR3 totals 15 residues. DNA for the CDR3: TGTGCCATCAGTGACAGGGGACATTTTAACTATGGCTACACCTTC. Encoded protein: CAISDRGHFNYGYTF.

V and J are TRBV30 and TRBJ1-1; a possible D gene is TRBD1 (5 bases). Per the germline V gene, CDR1 is GTSNPN and CDR2 is SVGIG (reference sequence). This CDR3 is built from 15 residues. V was cut by 2 bases and J by 7 bases, with 20 bases left in between. CDR3 in amino acids: CAWSWNGQGLDEAFF. The CDR3 DNA follows: TGTGCCTGGAGTTGGAACGGGCAGGGTTTGGATGAAGCTTTCTTT.

The chain carries TRBV29-1 and TRBJ2-1; 14 bases are shared with TRBD2. With 7 bases clipped from V and 3 bases from J, the junction kept 5 bases outside the gene matches. This CDR3 comprises 15 residues. From germline, CDR1 is SQVTM and CDR2 ANQGSEA. The CDR3 sequence: CSALGTSGSYNEQFF. CDR3 DNA sequence: TGCAGCGCCCTAGGGACTAGCGGGAGCTACAATGAGCAGTTCTTC.

The J gene is TRBJ1-1, the V gene TRBV29-1; D is unresolved. CDR1 is SQVTM, CDR2 ANQGSEA, per germline. Trimming shortened V by 1 base and J by 0 bases, and 6 bases separated the two germline ends. This CDR3 region has 13 residues. The CDR3 protein is CSVEGGMNTEAFF. Written as DNA, the CDR3 is TGCAGCGTTGAAGGAGGTATGAACACTGAAGCTTTCTTT.

The rearrangement links TRBV18 to TRBJ2-5, with a weak D call TRBD2 (6 bases). The germline V gene encodes CDR1 KGHSH and CDR2 LQKENI. The ends were cut back, 4 bases at V and 3 bases at J, with 9 bases in the middle. This CDR3 region has 13 residues. The CDR3 is CASSLGGEETQYF. In DNA form, the CDR3 reads TGTGCCAGCTCACTCGGAGGGGAAGAGACCCAGTACTTC.